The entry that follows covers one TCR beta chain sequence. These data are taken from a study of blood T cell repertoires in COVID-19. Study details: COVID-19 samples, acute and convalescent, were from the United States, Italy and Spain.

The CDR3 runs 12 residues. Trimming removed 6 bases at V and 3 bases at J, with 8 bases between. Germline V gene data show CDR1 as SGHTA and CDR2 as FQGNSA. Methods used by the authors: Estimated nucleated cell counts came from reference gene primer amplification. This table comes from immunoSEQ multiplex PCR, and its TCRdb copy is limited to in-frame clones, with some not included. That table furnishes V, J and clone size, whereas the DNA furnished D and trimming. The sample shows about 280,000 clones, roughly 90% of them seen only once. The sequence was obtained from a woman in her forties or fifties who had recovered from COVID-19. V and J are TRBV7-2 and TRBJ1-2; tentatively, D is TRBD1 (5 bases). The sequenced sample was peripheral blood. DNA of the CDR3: TGTGCCAGCAGGCCGGGGGACTATGGCTACACCTTC. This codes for CASRPGDYGYTF.